The subject of this entry is one T cell receptor beta chain. What it binds is unknown. The record originates from a study of a mutant IDH1 vaccine in newly diagnosed glioma. Time point denoted: week 5, during vaccination. Doses of 300 ug of mutant IDH1 20-mer peptide were given with topical imiquimod. Produced via immunoSEQ multiplex PCR; TCRdb's table is partial and in-frame only. The table includes about 26,000 clones, 65% to 85% detected once. CDR1 and CDR2 (germline): SGDLS, YYNGEE. The J segment lost 8 bases and the V segment lost 4 bases, leaving 13 bases of the junction unmatched. This CDR3 has 15 residues.

The receptor comes from a man aged 40-50 years with glioma. Some clones in this sample may be carry-over from other donors' samples. The J gene is TRBJ1-2, the V gene TRBV9; the match to TRBD1 covers 8 bases. The specimen comprised PBMCs, sampled from a glioma patient whose treatment included an IDH1 peptide vaccine. As DNA, the CDR3 is TGTGCCAGCAGCCTCCCCTCGGGACAGGTTTCAGGCTACACCTTC. Amino acid sequence: CASSLPSGQVSGYTF. Full variable domain (rest looked up from reference TRBV9 and TRBJ1-2): DSGVTQTPKHLITATGQRVTLRCSPRSGDLSVYWYQQSLDQGLQFLIQYYNGEERAKGNILERFSAQQFPDLHSELNLSSLELGDSALYFCASSLPSGQVSGYTFGSGTRLTVV.